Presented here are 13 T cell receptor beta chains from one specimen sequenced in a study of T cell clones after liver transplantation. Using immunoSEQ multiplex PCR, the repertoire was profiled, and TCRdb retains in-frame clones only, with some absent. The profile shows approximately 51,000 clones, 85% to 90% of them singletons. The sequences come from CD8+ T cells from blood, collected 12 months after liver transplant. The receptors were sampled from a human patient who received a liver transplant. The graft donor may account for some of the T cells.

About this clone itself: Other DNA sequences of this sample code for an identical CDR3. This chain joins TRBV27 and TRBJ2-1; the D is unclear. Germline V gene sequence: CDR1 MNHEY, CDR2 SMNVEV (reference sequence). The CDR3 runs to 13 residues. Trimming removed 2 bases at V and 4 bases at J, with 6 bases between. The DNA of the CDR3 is TGTGCCAGCAGTTTACTGGGTTACAATGAGCAGTTCTTC. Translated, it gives CASSLLGYNEQFF.

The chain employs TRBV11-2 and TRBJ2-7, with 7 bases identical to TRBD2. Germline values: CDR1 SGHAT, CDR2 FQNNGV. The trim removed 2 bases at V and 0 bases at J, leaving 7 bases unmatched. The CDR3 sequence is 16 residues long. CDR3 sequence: CASSLLTSAFSYEQYF. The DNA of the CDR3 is TGTGCCAGCAGCTTACTCACTAGCGCTTTCTCCTACGAGCAGTACTTC.

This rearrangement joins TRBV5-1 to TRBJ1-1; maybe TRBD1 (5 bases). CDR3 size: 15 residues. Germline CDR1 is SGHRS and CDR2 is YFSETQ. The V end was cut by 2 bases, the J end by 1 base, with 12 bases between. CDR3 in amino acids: CASSFSEGRNTEAFF. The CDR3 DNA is TGCGCCAGCAGCTTCTCTGAGGGGCGGAACACTGAAGCTTTCTTT.

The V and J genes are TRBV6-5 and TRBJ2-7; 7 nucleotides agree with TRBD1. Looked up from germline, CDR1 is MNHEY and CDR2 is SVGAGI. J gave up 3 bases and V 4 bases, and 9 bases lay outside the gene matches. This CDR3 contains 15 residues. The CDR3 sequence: CASSFPGRGIYEQYF. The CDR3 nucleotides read TGTGCCAGCAGTTTCCCGGGCAGGGGGATCTACGAGCAGTACTTC.

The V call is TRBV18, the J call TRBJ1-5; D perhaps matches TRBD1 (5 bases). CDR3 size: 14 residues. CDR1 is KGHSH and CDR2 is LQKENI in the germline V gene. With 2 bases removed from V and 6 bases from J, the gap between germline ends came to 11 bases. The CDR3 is CASSPRGTVQPQHF. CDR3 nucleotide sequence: TGTGCCAGCTCACCAAGGGGTACGGTTCAGCCCCAGCATTTT.

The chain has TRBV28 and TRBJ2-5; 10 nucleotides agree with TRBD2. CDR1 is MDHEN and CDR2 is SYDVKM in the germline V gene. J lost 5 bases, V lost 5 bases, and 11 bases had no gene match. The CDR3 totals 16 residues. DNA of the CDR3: TGTGCCAGCAGTCCGCCACTAGCGGGACCCCGGGAGACCCAGTACTTC. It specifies CASSPPLAGPRETQYF.

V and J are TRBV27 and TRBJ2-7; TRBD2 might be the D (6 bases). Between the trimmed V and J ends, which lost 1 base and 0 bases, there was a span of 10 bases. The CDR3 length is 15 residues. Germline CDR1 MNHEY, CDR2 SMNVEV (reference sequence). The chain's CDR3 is CASSLYGGSSYEQYF. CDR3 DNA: TGTGCCAGCAGTTTATACGGAGGGAGCTCCTACGAGCAGTACTTC.

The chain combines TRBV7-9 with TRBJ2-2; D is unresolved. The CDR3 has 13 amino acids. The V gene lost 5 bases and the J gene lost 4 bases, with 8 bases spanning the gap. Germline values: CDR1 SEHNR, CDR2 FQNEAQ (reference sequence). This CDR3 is CASSHMGTGELFF. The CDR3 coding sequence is TGTGCCAGCAGCCACATGGGCACCGGGGAGCTGTTTTTT. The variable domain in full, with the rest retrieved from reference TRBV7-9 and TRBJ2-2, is DTGVSQNPRHKITKRGQNVTFRCDPISEHNRLYWYRQTLGQGPEFLTYFQNEAQLEKSRLLSDRFSAERPKGSFSTLEIQRTEQGDSAMYLCASSHMGTGELFFGEGSRLTVL.

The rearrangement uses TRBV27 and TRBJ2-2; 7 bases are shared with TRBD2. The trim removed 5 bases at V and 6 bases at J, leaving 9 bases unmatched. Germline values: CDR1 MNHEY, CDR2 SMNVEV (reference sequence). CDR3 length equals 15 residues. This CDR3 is CASSPSLAGPGELFF. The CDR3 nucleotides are TGTGCCAGCAGTCCTTCTTTAGCGGGTCCCGGGGAGCTGTTTTTT.

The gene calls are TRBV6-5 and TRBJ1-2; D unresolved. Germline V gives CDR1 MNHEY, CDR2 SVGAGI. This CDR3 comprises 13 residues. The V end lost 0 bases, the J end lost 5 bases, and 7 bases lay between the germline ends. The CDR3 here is CASSYSVSYGYTF. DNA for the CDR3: TGTGCCAGCAGTTACTCGGTCTCGTATGGCTACACCTTC.

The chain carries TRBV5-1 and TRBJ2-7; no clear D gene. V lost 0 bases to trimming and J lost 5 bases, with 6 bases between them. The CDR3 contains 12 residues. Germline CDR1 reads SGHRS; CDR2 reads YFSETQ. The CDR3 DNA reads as TGCGCCAGCAGCTTGGACCGAAACGAGCAGTACTTC. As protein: CASSLDRNEQYF. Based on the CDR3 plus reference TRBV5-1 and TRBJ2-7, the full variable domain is KAGVTQTPRYLIKTRGQQVTLSCSPISGHRSVSWYQQTPGQGLQFLFEYFSETQRNKGNFPGRFSGRQFSNSRSEMNVSTLELGDSALYLCASSLDRNEQYFGPGTRLTVT.

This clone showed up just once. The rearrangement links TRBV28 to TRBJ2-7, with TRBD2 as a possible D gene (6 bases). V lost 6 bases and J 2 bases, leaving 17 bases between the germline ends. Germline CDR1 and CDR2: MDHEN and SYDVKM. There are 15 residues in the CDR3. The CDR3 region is CASRPPGGAPYEQYF. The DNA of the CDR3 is TGTGCCAGCAGACCTCCCGGAGGGGCCCCCTACGAGCAGTACTTC.

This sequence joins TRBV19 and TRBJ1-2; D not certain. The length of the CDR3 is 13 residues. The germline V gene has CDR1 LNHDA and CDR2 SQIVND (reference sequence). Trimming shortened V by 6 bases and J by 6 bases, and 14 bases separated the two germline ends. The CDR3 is CASRGRMDHGYTF. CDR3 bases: TGTGCCAGTAGGGGCAGGATGGATCATGGCTACACCTTC.